This TCR beta chain was captured in a study of a mutant IDH1 vaccine in newly diagnosed glioma. As for the study in general: Across weeks 1, 3, 5, 7, 11, 15, 19 and 23, patients received a vaccination each time, eight in all.

As concerns this clone: The antigen remains unidentified.

This sample's time point: week 23, last vaccination. Doses comprised 300 ug of mutant IDH1 20-mer peptide each, plus topical imiquimod. Whole-study results and caveats: Detectable vaccine-induced immune responses arose in roughly 93% of patients.

The method was immunoSEQ multiplex PCR; TCRdb's version includes in-frame clones alone and lacks a portion of them. The sample contains about 64,000 clones, around 83% of which appear only once. Sequencing was performed on PBMCs, taken from a glioma patient whose treatment included an IDH1 peptide vaccine. This sequence was found in a man under 40 with glioma.

CDR3 sequence (DNA): TGTGCCAGCAGCCTACGACTAGCGGGGGTTCGAACCTACGAGCAGTACTTC. Translating it yields CASSLRLAGVRTYEQYF. The chain couples TRBV5-4 to TRBJ2-7; 12 positions match TRBD2. CDR1 is SGHNT and CDR2 is YYREEE in the germline V gene (reference sequence). Losses at the gene ends were 4 bases for V and 2 bases for J; bases not matched to a gene: 10. The CDR3 spans 17 residues.